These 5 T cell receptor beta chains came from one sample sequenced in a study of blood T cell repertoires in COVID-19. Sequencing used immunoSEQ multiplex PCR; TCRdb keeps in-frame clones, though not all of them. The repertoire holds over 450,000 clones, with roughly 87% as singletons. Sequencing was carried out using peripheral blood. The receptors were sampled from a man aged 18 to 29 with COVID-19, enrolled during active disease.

The CDR3 DNA follows: TGTGCCAGCAGCTTGGCAGGGACGGGAGGGGCTTTCTTT. Translation: CASSLAGTGGAFF. The V gene is TRBV5-6, the J gene TRBJ1-1; D might be TRBD1 (5 bases). Trimming pared 0 bases from V and 11 bases from J, leaving 14 bases between. The CDR3 length is 13 residues. CDR1 is SGHDT and CDR2 is YYEEEE in the germline V gene. The full variable domain, with the rest looked up from reference TRBV5-6 and TRBJ1-1, is DAGVTQSPTHLIKTRGQQVTLRCSPKSGHDTVSWYQQALGQGPQFIFQYYEEEERQRGNFPDRFSGHQFPNYSSELNVNALLLGDSALYLCASSLAGTGGAFFGQGTRLTVV.

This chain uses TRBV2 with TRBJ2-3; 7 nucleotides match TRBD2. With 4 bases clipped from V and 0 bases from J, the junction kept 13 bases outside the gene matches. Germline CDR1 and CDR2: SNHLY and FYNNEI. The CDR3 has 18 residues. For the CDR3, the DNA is TGTGCCAGCAGTGGTTCGGGTCCTAGCGGAGCGAGCACAGATACGCAGTATTTT. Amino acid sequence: CASSGSGPSGASTDTQYF.

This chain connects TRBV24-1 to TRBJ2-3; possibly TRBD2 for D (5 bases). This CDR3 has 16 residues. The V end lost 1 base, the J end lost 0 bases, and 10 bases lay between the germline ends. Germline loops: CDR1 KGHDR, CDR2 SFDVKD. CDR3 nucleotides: TGTGCCACCAGTGATTTCGGGGTCTTAAGCACAGATACGCAGTATTTT. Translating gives CATSDFGVLSTDTQYF.

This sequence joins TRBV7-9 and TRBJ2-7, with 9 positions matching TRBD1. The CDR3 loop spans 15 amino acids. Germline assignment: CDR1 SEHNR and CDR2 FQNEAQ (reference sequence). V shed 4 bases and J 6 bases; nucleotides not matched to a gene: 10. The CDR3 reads CASSSPGTGSAEQYF. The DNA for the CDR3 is TGTGCCAGCAGCTCACCCGGGACAGGGTCGGCCGAGCAGTACTTC.

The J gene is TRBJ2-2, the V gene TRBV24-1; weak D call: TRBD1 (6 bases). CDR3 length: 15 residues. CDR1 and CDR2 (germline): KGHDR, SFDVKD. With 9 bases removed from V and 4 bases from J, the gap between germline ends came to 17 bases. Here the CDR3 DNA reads TGTGCCACCTCAGAAACAGGGTCGGGCACCGGGGAGCTGTTTTTT. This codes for CATSETGSGTGELFF.